Following are 2 T cell receptor beta chains from one sample sequenced in a study of T-cell memory formation after mild COVID-19. TCRdb reanalysed the 5' RACE reads using MiXCR and keeps one entry per CDR3 protein. The profile shows tens of thousands of distinct CDR3 sequences, 9.5% to 15% of them singletons. Sequenced material: PBMCs or a T cell subset sorted from them (not recorded which). These receptors came from a man aged 18 to 30 who had mild COVID-19 (a few samples of this study predate the infection). Cell type and time point are not known.

V and J are TRBV4-3 and TRBJ2-3; D ambiguous. Trimming removed 0 bases at V and 3 bases at J, with 13 bases between. Germline V gene sequence: CDR1 LGHNA, CDR2 YSLEER. The CDR3 extends over 16 amino acids. CDR3 region: CASSQDGESPTDTQYF. CDR3 nucleotides: TGCGCCAGCAGCCAAGATGGAGAGAGTCCGACAGATACGCAGTATTTT.

This chain links TRBV5-1 with TRBJ2-7, with a tentative D call TRBD2 (6 bases). The CDR3 consists of 14 residues. V shed 2 bases and J shed 2 bases, with 11 bases lying between them. Per germline, CDR1 SGHRS and CDR2 YFSETQ. CDR3 in DNA: TGCGCCAGCAGCTTCGGGCGGGATCCCTACGAGCAGTACTTC. This encodes CASSFGRDPYEQYF.